This record looks at one TCR beta chain sequence and its context. Its antigen is as yet unknown. Germline V gene lookup returns CDR1 MNHEY and CDR2 SVGEGT. V lost 2 bases and J lost 4; bases outside the gene matches: 5. There are 15 residues in the CDR3. These data belong to a study of response to subunit inactivated influenza vaccine. Findings and limits, study-wide: T cells newly recruited by each seasonal influenza vaccination are few, the authors suggested.

TCRdb recomputed calls from the RT-PCR reads with MiXCR, one row per CDR3 protein. The sample consists of hundreds of thousands of distinct CDR3 sequences, more than 15% of them appearing once. Sequenced here: PBMCs from blood, sampled roughly 12 days after vaccination. The chain is built from TRBV6-2 or TRBV6-3 and TRBJ2-4; 7 bases are a match to TRBD1. This receptor was obtained from a man in his fifties or sixties who received an inactivated influenza vaccine. CDR3 DNA sequence: TGTGCCAGCAGTTACACGGGACAGCTTAAAAACATTCAGTACTTC. This translates into CASSYTGQLKNIQYF.